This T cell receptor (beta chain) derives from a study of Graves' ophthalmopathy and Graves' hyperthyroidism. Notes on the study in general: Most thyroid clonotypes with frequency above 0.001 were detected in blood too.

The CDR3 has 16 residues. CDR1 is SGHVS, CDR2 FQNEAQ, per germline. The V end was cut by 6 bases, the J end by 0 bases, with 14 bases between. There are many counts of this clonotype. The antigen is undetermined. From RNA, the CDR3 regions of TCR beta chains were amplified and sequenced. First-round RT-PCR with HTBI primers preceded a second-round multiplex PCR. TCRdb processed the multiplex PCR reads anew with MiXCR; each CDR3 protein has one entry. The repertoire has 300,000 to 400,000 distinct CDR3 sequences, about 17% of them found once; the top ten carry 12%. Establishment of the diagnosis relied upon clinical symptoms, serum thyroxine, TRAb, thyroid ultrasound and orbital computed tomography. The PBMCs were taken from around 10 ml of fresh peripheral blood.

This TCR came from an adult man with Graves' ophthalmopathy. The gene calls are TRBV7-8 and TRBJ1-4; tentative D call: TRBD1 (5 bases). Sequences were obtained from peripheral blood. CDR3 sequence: CASSLTDPATNEKLFF. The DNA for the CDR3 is TGTGCCAGCAGTTTGACAGATCCTGCAACTAATGAAAAACTGTTTTTT.